The T cell receptor (beta chain) under discussion was sequenced for a study of blood T cell repertoires in COVID-19. The CDR3 spans 16 residues. Trimming stripped 5 bases from V and 8 bases from J, with 22 bases between. Germline V gene lookup returns CDR1 LNHDA and CDR2 SQIVND (reference sequence). TCRdb's copy holds only in-frame clones and misses some; the assay was immunoSEQ multiplex PCR. Of about 36,000 clones in the sample, roughly 80% were seen once. This TCR came from a human donor in a cohort sampled during active COVID-19. Sequencing input: peripheral blood. V is TRBV19 and J is TRBJ2-1; D is possibly TRBD2 (5 bases). The CDR3 reads CASSPERTFGRDEQFF. DNA for the CDR3: TGTGCCAGTAGTCCCGAGAGGACTTTCGGCCGGGATGAGCAGTTCTTC.